A single sample is the source of the 29 T cell receptor beta chains below, sequenced in a study of blood T cell repertoires in COVID-19. Assay used: immunoSEQ multiplex PCR; TCRdb lists only in-frame clones, some missing. Among 250,000 to 400,000 clones listed, about 91% were seen once. Input material: peripheral blood. The origin of the receptors is a woman younger than 45 with COVID-19, enrolled during active disease.

This clone was counted once. This sequence joins TRBV6-5 and TRBJ2-2; D is ambiguous. There are 14 residues in the CDR3. The V gene lost 7 bases and the J gene lost 0 bases, with 9 bases spanning the gap. The V gene's germline CDR1 is MNHEY and CDR2 SVGAGI. The DNA of the CDR3 is TGTGCCAGCACGTTCGGTTCGAACACCGGGGAGCTGTTTTTT. This gives the protein CASTFGSNTGELFF.

This rearrangement joins TRBV5-6 to TRBJ2-5; 7 bases match TRBD1. Germline V gene lookup returns CDR1 SGHDT and CDR2 YYEEEE. The CDR3 has 14 amino acids. With V trimmed by 3 bases and J by 2 bases, 4 bases remained unmatched. CDR3 nucleotides: TGTGCCAGCAGCTCACGACAGGGTCAAGAGACCCAGTACTTC. Residues: CASSSRQGQETQYF. The complete variable domain, with remaining parts taken from reference TRBV5-6 and TRBJ2-5, reads DAGVTQSPTHLIKTRGQQVTLRCSPKSGHDTVSWYQQALGQGPQFIFQYYEEEERQRGNFPDRFSGHQFPNYSSELNVNALLLGDSALYLCASSSRQGQETQYFGPGTRLLVL.

In this sample, this clone turned up a few times. The chain employs TRBV4-1 and TRBJ1-2; 7 positions match TRBD1. The CDR3 spans 13 residues. V lost 4 bases, J lost 4 bases, and 3 bases stayed unmatched. CDR1 and CDR2 (germline): MGHRA, YSYEKL. The CDR3 DNA follows: TGCGCCAGCAGCCCGGGACAGCTCTATGGCTACACCTTC. Translating gives CASSPGQLYGYTF.

The V gene is TRBV12-3 or TRBV12-4, the J gene TRBJ1-1; D not resolved. The CDR3 runs 13 residues. Trimming stripped 4 bases from V and 1 base from J, with 7 bases between. The CDR3 spells CASSSHQNTEAFF. The CDR3 DNA reads TGTGCCAGCAGTTCCCATCAGAACACTGAAGCTTTCTTT.

V and J are TRBV9 and TRBJ2-2, with TRBD1 matching 9 bases. The CDR3 consists of 15 residues. From germline, CDR1 is SGDLS and CDR2 YYNGEE. J gave up 5 bases and V 3 bases, and 5 bases lay outside the gene matches. CDR3 nucleotide sequence: TGTGCCAGCAGCGACAGGGGGCCAGGGACCGGGGAGCTGTTTTTT. It encodes CASSDRGPGTGELFF.

This clone is a singleton in its sample. J is TRBJ1-2 and V is TRBV2, with D unclear. The V and J ends lost 0 bases and 6 bases respectively, with 5 bases between them. Germline assignment: CDR1 SNHLY and CDR2 FYNNEI. The CDR3 is 12 amino acids. DNA of the CDR3: TGTGCCAGCAGTGAAGCGCGAGATGGCTACACCTTC. Residues: CASSEARDGYTF.

The chain has TRBV7-8 and TRBJ1-2; D possibly corresponds to TRBD1 (5 bases). Between the trimmed V and J ends, which lost 0 bases and 5 bases, there was a span of 10 bases. This CDR3 region has 14 residues. The germline CDR1 and CDR2 sequences are SGHVS and FQNEAQ. The CDR3 DNA sequence: TGTGCCAGCAGCTTAGCGCAGGGAACTTATGGCTACACCTTC. This codes for CASSLAQGTYGYTF.

The gene calls are TRBV27 and TRBJ1-2, with D possibly TRBD1 on 5 matching bases. Per the germline V gene, CDR1 is MNHEY and CDR2 is SMNVEV (reference sequence). V was clipped by 5 bases and J by 1 base, with 11 bases between them. The CDR3 length is 14 residues. This CDR3 is CASSPRQNNYGYTF. The CDR3 DNA reads TGTGCCAGCAGTCCCCGACAGAATAACTATGGCTACACCTTC.

V and J are TRBV2 and TRBJ2-5; D is ambiguous. V was clipped by 8 bases and J by 4 bases, with 5 bases between them. In germline, CDR1 is SNHLY, CDR2 FYNNEI. The CDR3 loop spans 10 amino acids. CDR3 nucleotides: TGTGCCAGCTCAGGAGAGACCCAGTACTTC. This sequence encodes CASSGETQYF.

The chain recombines TRBV4-3 with TRBJ2-5; D call uncertain. V was pared by 1 base and J by 4 bases, with 10 bases between. From germline, CDR1 is LGHNA and CDR2 YSLEER. This CDR3 contains 14 residues. DNA for the CDR3: TGCGCCAGCAGCCAAGGCATGGTCGGAGAGACCCAGTACTTC. This translates into CASSQGMVGETQYF.

The chain recombines TRBV18 with TRBJ1-5, with 10 bases lining up with TRBD1. Trimming took 3 bases from V and 9 from J; bases not matched to a gene: 2. Germline V gives CDR1 KGHSH, CDR2 LQKENI. The CDR3 totals 13 residues. The CDR3 region is CASSPGTGVPQHF. CDR3 DNA sequence: TGTGCCAGCTCACCGGGGACAGGGGTGCCCCAGCATTTT.

This clone was observed a few times. The CDR3 region is CASSQAGVGNQPQHF. The CDR3 nucleotides read TGTGCCAGCAGCCAGGCAGGGGTGGGGAATCAGCCCCAGCATTTT. This chain links TRBV4-2 with TRBJ1-5; D may be TRBD1 (6 bases). Germline assignment: CDR1 LGHNA and CDR2 YNFKEQ. CDR3 length: 15 residues. The V gene lost 3 bases and the J gene lost 4 bases, with 13 bases spanning the gap.

In nucleotides, the CDR3 is TGTGCCAGCAGTGAAGGGGGGCAGGGCCCAACCTACTACGAGCAGTACGTC. Its protein is CASSEGGQGPTYYEQYV. V usage is TRBV6-1 and J usage is TRBJ2-7, with a weak D call TRBD1 (6 bases). Germline-derived CDR1 and CDR2 are MNHNS and SASEGT. The germline V and J ends were trimmed by 1 base and 3 bases, with 19 bases remaining between them. CDR3 length equals 17 residues.

The table lists this clone with a count of one. V and J are TRBV6-4 and TRBJ2-3, with D tentatively TRBD1 (5 bases). The CDR3 loop spans 13 amino acids. The V end lost 5 bases, the J end lost 9 bases, and 15 bases lay between the germline ends. CDR1 is MRHNA and CDR2 is SNTAGT in the germline V gene. CDR3 sequence reads: CASSQTQGETQYF. The CDR3 nucleotides read TGTGCCAGCAGTCAAACTCAGGGTGAAACGCAGTATTTT.

The chain is built from TRBV2 and TRBJ1-5; 8 bases are a match to TRBD1. The germline V gene encodes CDR1 SNHLY and CDR2 FYNNEI. The CDR3 is 15 residues long. V dropped 6 bases and J dropped 4; count of bases not matched to a gene: 8. In nucleotides, the CDR3 is TGTGCCAGCAGGCTACAGGGGGTCGTAAATCAGCCCCAGCATTTT. As protein: CASRLQGVVNQPQHF.

The chain carries TRBV7-2 and TRBJ1-4; tentatively, D is TRBD1 (6 bases). CDR3 length: 14 amino acids. Germline CDR1 is SGHTA and CDR2 is FQGNSA. The V and J ends lost 4 bases and 3 bases respectively, with 9 bases between them. CDR3 sequence reads: CASSSQGSNEKLFF. As DNA, the CDR3 is TGTGCCAGCAGCTCTCAGGGGTCTAATGAAAAACTGTTTTTT. Together with reference TRBV7-2 and TRBJ1-4, the CDR3 gives the full variable domain: GAGVSQSPSNKVTEKGKDVELRCDPISGHTALYWYRQSLGQGLEFLIYFQGNSAPDKSGLPSDRFSAERTGGSVSTLTIQRTQQEDSAVYLCASSSQGSNEKLFFGSGTQLSVL.

V is TRBV7-9 and J is TRBJ1-2, with D perhaps matching TRBD1 (5 bases). This CDR3 region has 15 residues. Looked up from germline, CDR1 is SEHNR and CDR2 is FQNEAQ (reference sequence). The V end was cut by 5 bases, the J end by 4 bases, with 17 bases between. The CDR3 bases are TGTGCCAGCAGCCCAGGGAGACTGGGACTCTATGGCTACACCTTC. Translation gives CASSPGRLGLYGYTF.

As DNA, the CDR3 is TGTGCCAGTAGTCCTGGGACAGGGGCGACTGAAGCTTTCTTT. Translation gives CASSPGTGATEAFF. The rearrangement joins TRBV19 to TRBJ1-1, with 10 positions matching TRBD1. In germline, CDR1 is LNHDA, CDR2 SQIVND (reference sequence). J lost 5 bases, V lost 5 bases, and 5 bases had no gene match. CDR3 length equals 14 residues.

V and J are TRBV4-1 and TRBJ1-1; D perhaps matches TRBD1 (6 bases). The CDR3 sequence is 13 residues long. V gave up 1 base and J gave up 3 bases, with 6 bases separating them. Germline CDR1 MGHRA, CDR2 YSYEKL. The chain's CDR3 is CASSQAGDTEAFF. In DNA form, the CDR3 reads TGCGCCAGCAGCCAAGCAGGGGACACTGAAGCTTTCTTT.

The rearrangement uses TRBV7-3 and TRBJ1-1; no clear D gene. Germline lookup yields CDR1 SGHTA and CDR2 FQGTGA. The CDR3 is made up of 13 amino acids. V shed 5 bases and J shed 7 bases, with 14 bases lying between them. The DNA for the CDR3 is TGTGCCAGCAGCGCAGAAATTGGAGGTGAAGCTTTCTTT. Amino acids: CASSAEIGGEAFF.

The V gene is TRBV12-3 or TRBV12-4, the J gene TRBJ1-2, with D uncertain. V lost 5 bases to trimming and J lost 6 bases, with 10 bases between them. The CDR3 length is 12 residues. The CDR3 sequence is CASSLGGDGYTF. The CDR3, as DNA: TGTGCCAGCAGTCTAGGAGGTGATGGCTACACCTTC.

A remark on this clone: Other DNA sequences in this specimen translate into the identical CDR3. CDR3 sequence reads: CASSLSGGSYEQYF. Here the CDR3 DNA reads TGCGCCAGCAGCCTTTCCGGGGGCTCCTACGAGCAGTACTTC. This rearrangement joins TRBV5-1 to TRBJ2-7; TRBD2 might be the D (6 bases). The CDR3 contains 14 residues. The V gene's germline CDR1 is SGHRS and CDR2 YFSETQ. Trimming left V 4 bases short and J 0 bases short, with 11 bases between.

The CDR3 spells CATSDLGTGKDGYTF. The CDR3 nucleotides read TGTGCCACCAGTGACCTCGGGACAGGGAAGGATGGCTACACCTTC. The rearrangement joins TRBV24-1 to TRBJ1-2, with 9 bases matching TRBD1. V trimming: 4 bases; J trimming: 6 bases; junction bases outside the gene matches: 8. The CDR3 is 15 amino acids. Germline V gene data show CDR1 as KGHDR and CDR2 as SFDVKD.

The chain has TRBV19 and TRBJ1-5; TRBD1 matches 8 bases. CDR1 is LNHDA and CDR2 is SQIVND in the germline V gene (reference sequence). The CDR3 runs to 15 residues. After removal of 3 bases from V and 3 bases from J, the junction contained 4 bases not matched to a gene. In nucleotides, the CDR3 is TGTGCCAGTAGTATTGACAGGGGCCCCAATCAGCCCCAGCATTTT. This encodes CASSIDRGPNQPQHF.

The table lists this clone with a count of one. This CDR3 is CASSPGTGKFAEAFF. In DNA, the CDR3 is TGTGCCAGCAGCCCTGGGACAGGGAAATTCGCTGAAGCTTTCTTT. J is TRBJ1-1 and V is TRBV28; 9 nucleotides match TRBD1. V shed 6 bases, J shed 6 bases, and the junction held 11 bases outside the gene matches. The CDR3 is 15 residues long. Germline CDR1 MDHEN, CDR2 SYDVKM.

The rearrangement joins TRBV19 to TRBJ1-4, with 9 bases identical to TRBD1. The CDR3 spans 13 residues. Per germline, CDR1 LNHDA and CDR2 SQIVND (reference sequence). Trimming removed 9 bases from V and 3 bases from J; junction bases left unmatched: 2. CDR3 nucleotide sequence: TGTGCCAGCCGGGACAGGGCTAATGAAAAACTGTTTTTT. It specifies CASRDRANEKLFF.

This sequence joins TRBV6-5 and TRBJ1-5, with 8 bases fitting TRBD1. The trim removed 11 bases at V and 1 base at J, leaving 7 bases unmatched. The CDR3 consists of 14 residues. CDR1 is MNHEY, CDR2 SVGAGI, per germline. The CDR3 here is CAAARDRSNQPQHF. CDR3 DNA: TGTGCCGCCGCCAGGGACAGGAGCAATCAGCCCCAGCATTTT.

The genes are TRBV27 and TRBJ1-1, with 9 positions matching TRBD1. This CDR3 contains 15 residues. Trimming cost V 5 bases and J 5 bases; bases outside gene matches: 9. The germline V gene encodes CDR1 MNHEY and CDR2 SMNVEV (reference sequence). The CDR3 DNA sequence: TGTGCCAGCAGTCACCGGGGACAGGGCGGAACTGAAGCTTTCTTT. Translated: CASSHRGQGGTEAFF.

The rearrangement links TRBV12-3 or TRBV12-4 to TRBJ1-1; D unclear. There are 13 residues in the CDR3. V was clipped by 5 bases and J by 5 bases, with 12 bases between them. The chain's CDR3 is CASSEKRETEAFF. In nucleotides, the CDR3 is TGTGCCAGCAGTGAGAAGAGGGAGACTGAAGCTTTCTTT.